This T cell receptor (beta chain) was identified during a study of blood T cells in healthy people across ages. General study results and limits: Donor CMV infection status was unknown, possibly confounding age-related changes in expanded clonotypes.

All donors came from Russia, were Caucasian and healthy, and spanned ages about 6 to 90. They isolated at least 6.5 million PBMCs from each sample. With respect to this clonotype: Its antigen is undetermined.

Trimming at V came to 8 bases and at J to 4 bases, leaving 5 bases not matched to a gene. CDR3 length: 14 amino acids. Looked up from germline, CDR1 is LGHDT and CDR2 is YNNKEL (reference sequence). The second PCR ran roughly 7 to 11 cycles with a sample-barcoded 5' primer and J-beta primers. Every cDNA molecule bore a tag from a template-switch adaptor containing 12 random nucleotides. TCRdb recomputed calls from the 5' RACE reads with MiXCR, one row per CDR3 protein. The data hold around 580,000 distinct CDR3 sequences, with 40% to 50% observed a single time. V is TRBV3-1 and J is TRBJ2-1; TRBD2 matches 10 bases. This clonotype was sampled from a man of 80 years or more in good health. The sample consisted of blood. The CDR3, as DNA: TGTGCCAGCGAGATAGCGGGGGGTTACAATGAGCAGTTCTTC. This sequence encodes CASEIAGGYNEQFF.